The clone carrying this T cell receptor beta chain has ten or more counts. Time point defined: newly diagnosed GD, antithyroid drugs for less than 3 months. PBMCs were the source of the RNA used for TCR sequencing. The entry originates in a study of regulatory T cells in long-lasting Graves disease. HTBI primers from iRepertoire and Arm-PCR of CDR3 regions yielded the TCR beta libraries. TCRdb reanalysed the multiplex PCR reads using MiXCR and keeps one entry per CDR3 protein. Among roughly 500,000 distinct CDR3 sequences listed, about 13% were seen once. The data also belong to a second study, concerning T cells in Graves' hyperthyroidism and ophthalmopathy. That work contributes: Graves' hyperthyroidism without ophthalmopathy progression within 18 months was termed stable. Each diagnosis was grounded in clinical symptoms, serum thyroxine and TRAb, thyroid ultrasound, and orbital computed tomography. First-round RT-PCR targeting the TCR CDR3 was performed with the HTBI primer set.

The sequenced sample was peripheral blood mononuclear cells (PBMCs), obtained at new diagnosis, from a patient treated with antithyroid drugs. This receptor was identified in a man in his thirties or forties with Graves disease.

DNA for the CDR3: TGCGCCAGCAGCGCGGGACGCCTGTTATCTGGGGCCAACGTCCTGACTTTC. Its protein product is CASSAGRLLSGANVLTF. V is TRBV5-1 and J is TRBJ2-6; TRBD2 is a possible D gene (6 bases). Germline V CDR1 and CDR2: SGHRS, YFSETQ. V gave up 4 bases and J gave up 1 base, with 15 bases separating them. The length of the CDR3 is 17 residues.